This T cell receptor beta chain was captured in a study of T cell responses to AZD1222 COVID-19 vaccine. Study information: The analysis combined second doses at about 4 or about 12 weeks. Study results and caveats: Females outnumbered males among donors, who were mostly white British; clonal diversity was possibly underestimated.

The CDR3 spans 16 residues. Germline-derived CDR1 and CDR2 are SGHTA and FQGTGA. Trimming took off 1 base at V and 4 bases at J, with 13 bases between the two ends. Sequencing was performed with immunoSEQ multiplex PCR; in TCRdb, only in-frame clones are kept and a portion is missing. Among 93,000 or so clones listed, around nine tenths were seen once. The sample holds one count of this clone. The target antigen is unknown. This chain uses TRBV7-3 with TRBJ2-2, with D tentatively TRBD2 (5 bases). The sequence was obtained from an adult in good health. Sequencing used peripheral blood, obtained on day 0 of AZD1222 vaccination. The CDR3 here is CASSLSSGKVTGELFF. The CDR3 DNA sequence: TGTGCCAGCAGCTTAAGTTCGGGGAAGGTCACCGGGGAGCTGTTTTTT.